These T cell receptor beta chains were read from a single sample in a study of blood T cell repertoires in COVID-19. Assay: immunoSEQ multiplex PCR; the TCRdb copy retains only in-frame clones and omits some. The sample consists of more than 150,000 clones, about four fifths of them appearing once. Sequences were obtained from peripheral blood. These TCRs come from a woman at least 80 years old with COVID-19, enrolled during active disease. CDR3s include the opening cysteine and the closing phenylalanine or tryptophan. D genes are given only for firm matches. Clone size, where shown, is once, few, many, or a class for clones that have expanded.

>NA|TRBJ1-5|TRBV27|TRBD1
CASNVQGYSNQPQHF
TGTGCCAGCAATGTACAGGGGTATAGCAATCAGCCCCAGCATTTT
>NA|TRBJ1-6|TRBV19|NA
CASSKPGDGNSPLHF
TGTGCCAGTAGTAAGCCAGGGGATGGTAATTCACCCCTCCACTTT
>few|TRBJ2-7|TRBV7-8|TRBD2
CASSFGTSGFYEQYF
TGTGCCAGCAGCTTCGGGACTAGCGGCTTCTACGAGCAGTACTTC
>NA|TRBJ2-7|TRBV18|NA
CASSPSSASYEQYF
TGTGCCAGCTCACCATCCAGCGCCTCCTACGAGCAGTACTTC
>NA|TRBJ2-7|TRBV27|NA
CASSWQGSYEQYF
TGTGCCAGCAGTTGGCAGGGCTCCTACGAGCAGTACTTC
>once|TRBJ2-1|TRBV7-9|TRBD2
CASSLGSGGPNEQFF
TGTGCCAGCAGCTTAGGGTCGGGAGGGCCTAATGAGCAGTTCTTC
>NA|TRBJ1-4|TRBV7-6|NA
CASRGRSPTHEKLFF
TGTGCCAGCAGAGGGAGGTCCCCGACCCATGAAAAACTGTTTTTT
>NA|TRBJ1-5|TRBV19|TRBD1
CASSGSRGQGGNQPQHF
TGTGCCAGTAGTGGGTCCAGGGGGCAGGGAGGCAATCAGCCCCAGCATTTT
>NA|TRBJ1-6|TRBV4-1|NA
CASSQEAQYNSPLHF
TGCGCCAGCAGCCAGGAGGCACAGTATAATTCACCCCTCCACTTT
>once|TRBJ1-2|TRBV28|NA
CASSLNGNYGYTF
TGTGCCAGCAGTTTAAACGGGAACTATGGCTACACCTTC
>NA|TRBJ2-1|TRBV19|TRBD1
CASTPTGASNEQFF
TGTGCCAGTACCCCGACAGGGGCAAGCAATGAGCAGTTCTTC
>NA|TRBJ2-1|TRBV29-1|TRBD2
CSVPGGGISYNEQFF
TGCAGCGTTCCCGGCGGGGGTATCTCCTACAATGAGCAGTTCTTC
>NA|TRBJ1-1|TRBV29-1|NA
CSVSTAFNTEAFF
TGCAGCGTGAGTACAGCCTTTAACACTGAAGCTTTCTTT
>NA|TRBJ2-1|TRBV5-1|TRBD2
CASSLWAGGSYNEQFF
TGCGCCAGCAGCTTGTGGGCGGGAGGGTCCTACAATGAGCAGTTCTTC
>NA|TRBJ2-1|TRBV6-4|NA
CASSDSARNEQFF
TGTGCCAGCAGTGACTCGGCCAGAAATGAGCAGTTCTTC
>NA|TRBJ2-1|TRBV28|TRBD2
CASRHSGLASEQFF
TGTGCCAGCAGACACTCTGGACTAGCGAGTGAGCAGTTCTTC
>NA|TRBJ1-5|TRBV9|NA
CASSVGQIPNQPQHF
TGTGCCAGCAGCGTAGGCCAGATCCCAAATCAGCCCCAGCATTTT
>NA|TRBJ1-3|TRBV4-1|TRBD1
CASSQGDRVGNTIYF
TGCGCCAGCAGCCAAGGGGACAGGGTCGGAAACACCATATATTTT
>few|TRBJ1-3|TRBV5-4|NA
CASSPGGGAGNTIYF
TGTGCCAGCAGCCCCGGAGGGGGGGCTGGAAACACCATATATTTT
>NA|TRBJ2-7|TRBV7-9|TRBD1
CASSLVGQGSYEQYF
TGTGCCAGCAGCTTAGTGGGACAGGGAAGCTACGAGCAGTACTTC
>NA|TRBJ1-1|TRBV5-1|NA
CASSLAGMNTEAFF
TGCGCCAGCAGCTTGGCGGGTATGAACACTGAAGCTTTCTTT
>NA|TRBJ1-2|TRBV28|TRBD1
CASSSGQGNYGYTF
TGTGCCAGCAGTTCGGGACAGGGGAACTATGGCTACACCTTC
>NA|TRBJ2-1|TRBV2|NA
CASSGAFGVEQFF
TGTGCCAGCAGTGGGGCCTTCGGCGTGGAGCAGTTCTTC
>NA|TRBJ1-2|TRBV7-9|TRBD1
CASSSGTDHYGYTF
TGTGCCAGCAGCTCCGGGACAGACCACTATGGCTACACCTTC
>NA|TRBJ2-3|TRBV24-1|NA
CATSDFEAGSTDTQYF
TGTGCCACCAGTGATTTTGAGGCGGGAAGCACAGATACGCAGTATTTT
>NA|TRBJ2-7|TRBV5-1|NA
CASSPTGGSYEQYF
TGCGCCAGCAGCCCAACCGGGGGTTCCTACGAGCAGTACTTC
>NA|TRBJ2-3|TRBV5-1|TRBD1
CASGFGTGGVDTQYF
TGCGCCAGCGGATTCGGGACAGGGGGCGTAGATACGCAGTATTTT